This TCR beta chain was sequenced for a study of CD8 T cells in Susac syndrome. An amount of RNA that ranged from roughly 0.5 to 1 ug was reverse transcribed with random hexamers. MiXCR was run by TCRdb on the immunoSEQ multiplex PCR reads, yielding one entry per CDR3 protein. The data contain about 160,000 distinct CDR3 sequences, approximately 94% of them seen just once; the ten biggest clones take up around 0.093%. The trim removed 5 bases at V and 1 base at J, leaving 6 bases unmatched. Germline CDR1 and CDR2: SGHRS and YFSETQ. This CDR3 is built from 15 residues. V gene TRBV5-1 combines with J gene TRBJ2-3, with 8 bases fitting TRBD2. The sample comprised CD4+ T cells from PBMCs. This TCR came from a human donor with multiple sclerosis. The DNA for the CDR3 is TGCGCCAGCAGGTCCGGGACTAGAGGCACAGATACGCAGTATTTT. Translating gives CASRSGTRGTDTQYF.